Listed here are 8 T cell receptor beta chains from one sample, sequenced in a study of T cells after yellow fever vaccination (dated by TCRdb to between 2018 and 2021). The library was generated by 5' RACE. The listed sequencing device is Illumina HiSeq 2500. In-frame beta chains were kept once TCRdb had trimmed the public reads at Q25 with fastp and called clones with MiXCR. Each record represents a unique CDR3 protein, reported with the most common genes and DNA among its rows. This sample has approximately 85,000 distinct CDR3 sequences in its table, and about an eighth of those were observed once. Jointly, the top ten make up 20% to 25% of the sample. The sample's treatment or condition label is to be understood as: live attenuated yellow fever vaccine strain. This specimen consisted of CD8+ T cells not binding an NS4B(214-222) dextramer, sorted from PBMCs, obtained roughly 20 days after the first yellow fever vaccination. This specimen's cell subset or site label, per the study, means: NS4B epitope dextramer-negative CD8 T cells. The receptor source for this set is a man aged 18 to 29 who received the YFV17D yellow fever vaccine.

The CDR3 here is CSGGDSGQPQHF. CDR3 DNA: TGCAGTGGTGGGGACAGCGGACAGCCCCAGCATTTT. This chain uses TRBV20-1 with TRBJ1-5; TRBD1 agrees at 7 bases. The germline V gene encodes CDR1 DFQATT and CDR2 SNEGSKA (reference sequence). Trimming removed 7 bases from V and 7 bases from J; junction bases left unmatched: 7. The CDR3 consists of 12 residues.

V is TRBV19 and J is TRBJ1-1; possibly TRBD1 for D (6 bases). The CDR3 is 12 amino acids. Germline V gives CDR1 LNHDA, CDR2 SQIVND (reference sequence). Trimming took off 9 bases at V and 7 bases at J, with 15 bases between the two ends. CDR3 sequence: CASDLGGGEAFF. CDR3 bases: TGTGCCAGCGACTTAGGGGGTGGTGAAGCTTTCTTT.

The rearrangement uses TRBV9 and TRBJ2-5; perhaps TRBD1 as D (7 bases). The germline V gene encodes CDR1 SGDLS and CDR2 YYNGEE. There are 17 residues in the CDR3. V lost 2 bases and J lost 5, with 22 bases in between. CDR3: CASSVAPGTAREETQYF. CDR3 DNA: TGTGCCAGCAGCGTTGCCCCCGGGACAGCCCGGGAGGAGACCCAGTACTTC.

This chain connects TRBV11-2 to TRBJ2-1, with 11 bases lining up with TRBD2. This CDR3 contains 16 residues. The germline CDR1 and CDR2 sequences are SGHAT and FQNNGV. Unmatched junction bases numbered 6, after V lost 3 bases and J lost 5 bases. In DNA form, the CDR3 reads TGTGCCAGCAGCTTCCTTGGGACTAGCGGAAACAATGAGCAGTTCTTC. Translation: CASSFLGTSGNNEQFF.

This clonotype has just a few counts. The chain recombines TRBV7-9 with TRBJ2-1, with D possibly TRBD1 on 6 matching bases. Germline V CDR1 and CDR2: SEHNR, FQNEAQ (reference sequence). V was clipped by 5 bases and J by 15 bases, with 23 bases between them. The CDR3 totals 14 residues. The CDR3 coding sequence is TGTGCCAGCAGCCCCAAGGGGGTCCCCCCGATCGGGTTCTTC. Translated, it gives CASSPKGVPPIGFF.

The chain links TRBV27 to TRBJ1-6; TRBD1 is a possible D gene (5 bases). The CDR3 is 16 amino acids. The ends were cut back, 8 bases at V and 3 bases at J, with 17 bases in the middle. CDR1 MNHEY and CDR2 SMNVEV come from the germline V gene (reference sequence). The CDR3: CASRVGLGFYNSPLHF. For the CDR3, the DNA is TGTGCCAGCCGGGTGGGGCTCGGATTCTATAATTCACCCCTCCACTTT.

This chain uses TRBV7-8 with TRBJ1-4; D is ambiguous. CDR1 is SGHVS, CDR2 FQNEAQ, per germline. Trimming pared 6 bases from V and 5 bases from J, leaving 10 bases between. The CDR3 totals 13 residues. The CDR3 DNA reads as TGTGCCAGCAGTCAGCGGAGAAATGAAAAACTGTTTTTT. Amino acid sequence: CASSQRRNEKLFF.

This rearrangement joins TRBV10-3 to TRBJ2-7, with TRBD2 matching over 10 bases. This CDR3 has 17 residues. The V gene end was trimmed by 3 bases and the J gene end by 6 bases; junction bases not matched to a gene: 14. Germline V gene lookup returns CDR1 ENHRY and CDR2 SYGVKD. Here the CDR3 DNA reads TGTGCCATCAGTGATTCTGCTAGCGGGGGACCCCGTGCCGAGCAGTACGTC. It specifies CAISDSASGGPRAEQYV.